This T cell receptor (beta chain) stems from a study of PD-L1 blockade in urothelial cancer. Study background: Men with urothelial cancer arising in the bladder made up about 85% of the roughly 30 patients. At 3 weeks (second dose) and 6 weeks after starting treatment, blood was analyzed.

Clones were sequenced by immunoSEQ multiplex PCR, and TCRdb holds only the in-frame ones, with some missing. The sample lists about 91,000 clones, 70% to 90% occurring once. Overall study results and limits: Tumor-associated TCR clones expanded more in blood at 3 weeks in patients with durable benefit.

As to this clone: Its target is not known.

The CDR3 loop spans 14 amino acids. Trimming stripped 4 bases from V and 3 bases from J, with 12 bases between. Germline values: CDR1 SGHTA, CDR2 FQGNSA. Time point here: peripheral blood 6 weeks after treatment start. The chain uses TRBV7-2 and TRBJ2-5; no clear D gene. This sequence was found in a man aged 70 or older with urothelial cancer. The sequenced sample was PBMCs, obtained around atezolizumab (anti-PD-L1) treatment. The CDR3 sequence is CASSSQSAEETQYF. As DNA, the CDR3 is TGTGCCAGCAGCTCCCAAAGCGCGGAAGAGACCCAGTACTTC.